This TCR beta chain was documented in a study of human T cells and chemical hapten exposure. The study, taken as a whole, reports: Those TCRs sitting above 1 in 1000 frequency stayed the same with DPC sensitization.

Only one count was recorded for this clonotype. Its antigen is as yet unknown. The time point was: healthy volunteer bleed at 2 weeks. Unfractionated whole blood yielded total RNA. For the library, individual cDNA molecules each received unique molecular identifiers. TCRdb used MiXCR to reprocess the RACE reads, holding one entry per CDR3 protein. The sample lists approximately 97,000 distinct CDR3 sequences; roughly 8.5% were seen once. Deletions cut 5 bases from V and 5 bases from J, with 12 bases between. CDR3 length equals 13 residues. Germline CDR1 and CDR2: MNHNY and SVGAGI (reference sequence). The TCR was taken from a female donor in good health. Some clones in this sample may be carry-over from other donors' samples. The specimen was whole blood. The J gene is TRBJ2-5, the V gene TRBV6-6, with D hard to call. CDR3 in DNA: TGTGCCAGCAGTAGGACCCCGCCGGAGACCCAGTACTTC. Its translation: CASSRTPPETQYF.